Listed here are 2 T cell receptor beta chains from one sample, sequenced in a study of identical twins. Using its own MiXCR run on the 5' RACE reads, TCRdb lists one record per CDR3 protein. The sample holds a few hundred thousand distinct CDR3 sequences, 8% to 11% seen once. Sample: memory T cells sorted from blood. Source of these receptors: a man in his fifties in good health.

This clonotype was picked up a small number of times. At one boundary the junction diverges from the germline segment, which might be a read error. V is TRBV10-3 and J is TRBJ1-2, with D unresolved. The germline CDR1 and CDR2 sequences are ENHRY and SYGVKD. This CDR3 region has 13 residues. The CDR3 DNA follows: TGTGCCATCAATGAGGAAACTAACTATGGCTACACCTTC. It yields the protein CAINEETNYGYTF.

The chain couples TRBV7-3 to TRBJ2-3, with 7 bases lining up with TRBD1. Germline assignment: CDR1 SGHTA and CDR2 FQGTGA. Trimming took 4 bases from V and 4 from J; bases not matched to a gene: 8. The CDR3 has 15 amino acids. CDR3 loop: CASSSLGQSADTQYF. In DNA, the CDR3 is TGTGCCAGCAGCTCCTTGGGACAGTCGGCAGATACGCAGTATTTT.